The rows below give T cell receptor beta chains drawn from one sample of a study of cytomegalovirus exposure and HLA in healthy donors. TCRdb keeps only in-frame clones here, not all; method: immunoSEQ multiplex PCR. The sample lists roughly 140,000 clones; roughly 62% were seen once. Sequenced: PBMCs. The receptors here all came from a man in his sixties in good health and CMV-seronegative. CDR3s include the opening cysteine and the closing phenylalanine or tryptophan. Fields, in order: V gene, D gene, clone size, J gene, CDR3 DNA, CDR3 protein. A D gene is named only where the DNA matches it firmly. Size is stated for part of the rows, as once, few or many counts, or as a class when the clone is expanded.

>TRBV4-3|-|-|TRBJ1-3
TGCGCCAGCAGCCAAGATGCCGCAGGCTCTGGAAACACCATATATTTT
CASSQDAAGSGNTIYF
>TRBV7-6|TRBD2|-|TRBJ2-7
TGTGCCAGCAGCTTACGCCATGGCCTAGCGGGAGGTTTGGACTACGAGCAGTACTTC
CASSLRHGLAGGLDYEQYF
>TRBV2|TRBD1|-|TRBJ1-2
TGTGCCAGCAGTGAAGGGGCGACAGGGAATGGCTACACCTTC
CASSEGATGNGYTF
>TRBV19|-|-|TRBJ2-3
TGTGCCAGTAGTATTGCCAGCGGAGGGAGCACAGATACGCAGTATTTT
CASSIASGGSTDTQYF
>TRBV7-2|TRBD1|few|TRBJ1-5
TGTGCCAGCAGCGGCGGGACAGTAAGAAATCAGCCCCAGCATTTT
CASSGGTVRNQPQHF
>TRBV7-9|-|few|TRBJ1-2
TGTGCCAGCAGCGGAGAGGGACTGGGATTAAGTGGCTACACCTTC
CASSGEGLGLSGYTF
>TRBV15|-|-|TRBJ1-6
TGTGCCACCAGCAGAGGTGGGGGCGTGAATTCACCCCTCCACTTT
CATSRGGGVNSPLHF
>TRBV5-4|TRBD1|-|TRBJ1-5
TGTGCCAGCAGCTCACAGGGGAACAATCAGCCCCAGCATTTT
CASSSQGNNQPQHF
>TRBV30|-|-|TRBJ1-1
TGTGCCTGGAATCGGGAGAACACTGAAGCTTTCTTT
CAWNRENTEAFF
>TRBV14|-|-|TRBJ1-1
TGTGCCAGCAGCCAAGATTTGATAGGGGCTTACACTGAAGCTTTCTTT
CASSQDLIGAYTEAFF
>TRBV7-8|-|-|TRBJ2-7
TGTGCCAGCAGCTCCCTTAGCTTCTACGAGCAGTACTTC
CASSSLSFYEQYF
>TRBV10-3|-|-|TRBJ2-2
TGTGCCATCAGTGAGGCGGCAGATACCGGGGAGCTGTTTTTT
CAISEAADTGELFF
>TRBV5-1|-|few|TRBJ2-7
TGCGCCAGCAGCTTGGGGTGGCGGGAAGAGGGTGAGCAGTACTTC
CASSLGWREEGEQYF
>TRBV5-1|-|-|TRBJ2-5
TGCGCCAGCAGCTTGGCGGCTAGTGATTCGGAGACCCAGTACTTC
CASSLAASDSETQYF
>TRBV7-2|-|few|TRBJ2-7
TGTGCCAGCAGCTTGACAGCGAGCTCCTACGAGCAGTACTTC
CASSLTASSYEQYF
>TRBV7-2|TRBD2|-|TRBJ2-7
TGTGCCAGCAGCTTAGTCGCACTAGCGGGATCCTACGAGCAGTACTTC
CASSLVALAGSYEQYF
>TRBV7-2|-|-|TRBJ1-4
TGTGCCAGCAGCTTAGGCGGGGTGGATGAAAAACTGTTTTTT
CASSLGGVDEKLFF
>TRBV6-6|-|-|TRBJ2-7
TGTGCCAGCAGTCACCCTGGACAGAAGTATGAGCAGTACTTC
CASSHPGQKYEQYF
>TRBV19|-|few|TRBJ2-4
TGTGCCAGCGCCAGCCAGGAAAAAAACATTCAGTACTTC
CASASQEKNIQYF
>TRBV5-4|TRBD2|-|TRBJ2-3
TGTGCCAGCAGCTTGGGACTAGCGGGAGGGGAAGATACGCAGTATTTT
CASSLGLAGGEDTQYF
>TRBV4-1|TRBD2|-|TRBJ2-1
TGCGCCAGCAGCCAAGGGAAGCTAGCGGTCCTATACAATGAGCAGTTCTTC
CASSQGKLAVLYNEQFF
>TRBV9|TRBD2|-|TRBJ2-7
TGTGCCAGCAGCGTAGAACTAGCGGGATTGCACGAGCAGTACTTC
CASSVELAGLHEQYF
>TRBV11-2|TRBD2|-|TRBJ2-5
TGTGCCAGCAGCTCCGAGGGGGCTAGCGGGAGTGAGACCCAGTACTTC
CASSSEGASGSETQYF
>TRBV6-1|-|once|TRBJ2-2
TGTGCCAGCAGTGAATTTTGGCTTTCTGTTGTGCTGTTTTTT
CASSEFWLSVVLFF
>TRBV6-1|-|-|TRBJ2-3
TGTGCCAGCAGTAGAGGTGGAGGGACAGATACGCAGTATTTT
CASSRGGGTDTQYF
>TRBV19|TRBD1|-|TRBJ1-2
TGTGCCAGTAGTAACCGGGACAGCTTCTATGGCTACACCTTC
CASSNRDSFYGYTF
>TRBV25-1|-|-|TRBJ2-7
TGTGCCAGCAGTGAGTGGACAGTCTCCTACGAGCAGTACTTC
CASSEWTVSYEQYF
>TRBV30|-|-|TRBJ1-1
TGTGCCTGGAGTCGACGGGAGTGTCTAGACACTGAAGCTTTCTTT
CAWSRRECLDTEAFF
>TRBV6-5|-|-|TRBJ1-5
TGTGCCAGCAGTCCGGAGAAAAATAGCAATCAGCCCCAGCATTTT
CASSPEKNSNQPQHF
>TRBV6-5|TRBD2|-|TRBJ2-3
TGTGCCAGCAGTTCGGCTAGCGGATCTAGCACAGATACGCAGTATTTT
CASSSASGSSTDTQYF
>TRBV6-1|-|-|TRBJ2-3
TGTGCCATCGGGACTGAAAGCACAGATACGCAGTATTTT
CAIGTESTDTQYF
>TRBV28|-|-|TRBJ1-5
TGTGCCAGCATCGAATCGACGGGTCAGCCCCAGCATTTT
CASIESTGQPQHF
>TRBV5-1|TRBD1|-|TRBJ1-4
TGCGCCAGCAGCTTGGATGGCGAAACAGGGGCAACTAATGAAAAACTGTTTTTT
CASSLDGETGATNEKLFF
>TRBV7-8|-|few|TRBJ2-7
TGTGCCAGCAGCTCGACAACCTACGAGCAGTACTTC
CASSSTTYEQYF
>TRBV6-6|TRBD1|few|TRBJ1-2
TGTGCCAGCAGTTACAGAGACAGGGAAAACTATGGCTACACCTTC
CASSYRDRENYGYTF